These T cell receptor beta chains were read from a single sample in a study of T-cell reconstitution after alpha-beta-depleted transplantation in children. TCRdb independently ran MiXCR on the PCR reads; one entry per CDR3 protein. The repertoire holds about 150,000 distinct CDR3 sequences, with more than 9.5% as singletons. Sequenced material: PBMCs, taken before TCRalphabeta/CD19-depleted stem cell transplant. These receptors were taken from a boy between 2 and 10 years old with acute myeloid leukemia, due to receive a stem cell transplant. Each CDR3 is given with its conserved first and last residue.

j_call | v_call | cdr3_aa
TRBJ2-1 | TRBV7-2 | CASSLSLAVSYNEQFF
TRBJ2-7 | TRBV4-2 | CASSQGRPDTGYEQYF
TRBJ2-5 | TRBV20-1 | CSAIPSGLLETQYF
TRBJ1-2 | TRBV12-3/TRBV12-4 | CASSLAGTHGYTF
TRBJ2-6 | TRBV27 | CASSSGTVGANVLTF
TRBJ2-4 | TRBV27 | CASSFLGAREVRIQYF
TRBJ2-7 | TRBV5-1 | CASSLVIYEQYF
TRBJ2-3 | TRBV6-5 | CASSYQEASGSMKYF
TRBJ1-2 | TRBV3-1 | CASSQRPVAGATITF
TRBJ2-1 | TRBV28 | CASSSAWNEQFF
TRBJ1-1 | TRBV25-1 | CASSEVGQGALEAFF
TRBJ2-7 | TRBV20-1 | CSANEGQIYEQYF
TRBJ2-7 | TRBV12-3/TRBV12-4 | CASSFKGARTYEQYF
TRBJ1-2 | TRBV20-1 | CSASVLPNNYGYTF
TRBJ2-1 | TRBV3-1 | CATSQGSRSSYNEQFF
TRBJ2-2 | TRBV7-2 | CASSPAPGELFF
TRBJ2-1 | TRBV20-1 | CSASLAGEGVNEQFF
TRBJ1-1 | TRBV7-9 | CASRVGGLGMNTEAFF
TRBJ2-3 | TRBV5-1 | CASSVSLGSTDTQYF
TRBJ1-4 | TRBV11-1 | CASSLPEKKTGGLGEKLFF
TRBJ2-6 | TRBV12-3/TRBV12-4 | CASSLSSGANVLTF
TRBJ1-3 | TRBV20-1 | CSARDRGARYSGNTIYF
TRBJ2-5 | TRBV6-5 | CASSYSNGSPGTQYF
TRBJ2-3 | TRBV27 | CASSSTPDRVSDTQYF
TRBJ2-7 | TRBV28 | CASSSRGSATYEQYF
TRBJ2-7 | TRBV28 | CASSLSDPYEQYF
TRBJ1-1 | TRBV28 | CASSPASILLNTEAFF
TRBJ2-4 | TRBV7-9 | CASSTSGTAKNIQYF
TRBJ2-6 | TRBV6-4 | CASRVRATGANVLTF
TRBJ1-4 | TRBV20-1 | CSASYREKLFF
TRBJ1-1 | TRBV13 | CASSGGPNTEAFF
TRBJ1-1 | TRBV12-5 | CASGLSGSEAFF
TRBJ2-3 | TRBV27 | CASSQREGLSTQYF
TRBJ2-2 | TRBV28 | CASSSLELAGELFF
TRBJ2-4 | TRBV29-1 | CSASGAPTKNIQYF
TRBJ2-5 | TRBV5-1 | CASFGQLQETQYF
TRBJ2-1 | TRBV7-2 | CASSLGAPSYNEQFF
TRBJ2-6 | TRBV28 | CASTLRPNSGANVLTF
TRBJ1-2 | TRBV10-3 | CAIDRGANYGYTF